This entry lists 25 T cell receptor beta chains sequenced from one sample in a study of human T cells and chemical hapten exposure. TCRdb reprocessed the RACE reads via MiXCR and lists one record per CDR3 protein. The sample carries 69,000 or so distinct CDR3 sequences, approximately 10% recorded once. As to time point: patch test 2, 6 weeks after DPC sensitization. Treatment noted: therapeutic diphenylcyclopropenone sensitization with weekly scalp DPC. Here the sequenced sample was whole blood, taken in connection with sensitization to the hapten diphenylcyclopropenone (DPC). These receptors were collected from a woman in her 50s with alopecia areata. Some clones in this sample may be carry-over from other donors' samples.

With regard to this clonotype: At one boundary the junction diverges from the germline segment, which might be a read error. V is TRBV6-2 or TRBV6-3 and J is TRBJ2-2; D might be TRBD2 (5 bases). This CDR3 is 14 amino acids long. The germline gives CDR1 MNHEY, CDR2 SVGEGT. For the CDR3, the DNA is TGTGCCAGCAGTTACAAGTTGCACACCGGGGAGCTGATTTTT. Protein product: CASSYKLHTGELIF.

This clonotype was observed a handful of times. The J gene is TRBJ1-1, the V gene TRBV6-5; D possibly corresponds to TRBD1 (6 bases). There are 13 residues in the CDR3. The germline V gene has CDR1 MNHEY and CDR2 SVGAGI. The V and J ends lost 6 bases and 4 bases respectively, with 12 bases between them. The chain's CDR3 is CASRKQGGTEAFF. The DNA of the CDR3 is TGTGCCAGCAGAAAACAGGGAGGCACTGAAGCTTTCTTT.

The chain employs TRBV12-3 or TRBV12-4 and TRBJ2-3; 7 positions agree with TRBD2. J lost 2 bases, V lost 5 bases, and 4 bases had no gene match. CDR3 size: 14 residues. The DNA of the CDR3 is TGTGCCAGCAGTATACTAGCGCACACAGATACGCAGTATTTT. It specifies CASSILAHTDTQYF.

This chain links TRBV28 with TRBJ1-1; 8 nucleotides match TRBD1. Germline V gene lookup returns CDR1 MDHEN and CDR2 SYDVKM. V trimming: 11 bases; J trimming: 1 base; junction bases outside the gene matches: 3. The CDR3 runs to 12 residues. CDR3 residues: CAAGQANTEAFF. The CDR3 bases are TGTGCCGCGGGACAGGCGAACACTGAAGCTTTCTTT. The full variable domain, rest sourced from reference TRBV28 and TRBJ1-1, is DVKVTQSSRYLVKRTGEKVFLECVQDMDHENMFWYRQDPGLGLRLIYFSYDVKMKEKGDIPEGYSVSREKKERFSLILESASTNQTSMYLCAAGQANTEAFFGQGTRLTVV.

In this sample, this clonotype turned up many times. This chain connects TRBV7-8 to TRBJ2-4; D is undetermined. There are 18 residues in the CDR3. Germline V CDR1 and CDR2: SGHVS, FQNEAQ. Trimming removed 5 bases from V and 2 bases from J, with 22 bases in between. The DNA for the CDR3 is TGTGCCAGCAGCCCTCCCCCCTGGAAGGGCGAAACCAAAAACATTCAGTACTTC. Translating gives CASSPPPWKGETKNIQYF.

This clonotype was observed a few times. The chain joins TRBV5-1 to TRBJ2-3; tentative D call: TRBD2 (7 bases). The CDR3 covers 15 residues. Germline loops: CDR1 SGHRS, CDR2 YFSETQ. V was pared by 2 bases and J by 2 bases, with 12 bases between. CDR3 bases: TGCGCCAGCAGCTTAGAGCGGGACAACACAGATACGCAGTATTTT. The encoded protein is CASSLERDNTDTQYF.

This rearrangement joins TRBV6-5 to TRBJ1-6; D remains ambiguous. Germline V lookup: CDR1 MNHEY, CDR2 SVGAGI. CDR3 length equals 14 residues. With 4 bases removed from V and 0 bases from J, the gap between germline ends came to 4 bases. The CDR3 is CASSSSSYNSPLHF. The CDR3 DNA reads as TGTGCCAGCAGTTCCAGCTCCTATAATTCACCCCTCCACTTT.

This chain uses TRBV5-1 with TRBJ2-6; D is uncertain. There are 16 residues in the CDR3. Trimming left V 4 bases short and J 0 bases short, with 11 bases between. In germline, CDR1 is SGHRS, CDR2 YFSETQ. DNA for the CDR3: TGCGCCAGCAGCCCGCCCTTCCTCTCTGGGGCCAACGTCCTGACTTTC. Its protein product is CASSPPFLSGANVLTF.

This clonotype showed up many times. The gene calls are TRBV10-3 and TRBJ2-3, with 7 bases lining up with TRBD1. The CDR3 totals 14 residues. CDR1 and CDR2 from the germline V gene are ENHRY and SYGVKD. Germline trimming cut 7 bases from V and 6 bases from J; bases unmatched to any gene: 10. The CDR3 nucleotides are TGTGCCATCACCCCGGGACAGCTTATCGATACGCAGTATTTT. It translates to CAITPGQLIDTQYF.

This clonotype was counted at least ten times. V gene TRBV27 combines with J gene TRBJ1-5; TRBD1 might be the D (6 bases). The ends were cut back, 5 bases at V and 5 bases at J, with 16 bases in the middle. The CDR3 spans 15 residues. CDR1 is MNHEY and CDR2 is SMNVEV in the germline V gene (reference sequence). CDR3 DNA: TGTGCCAGCAGTCCTACAGGGAAAGGATATCAGCCCCAGCATTTT. Translated: CASSPTGKGYQPQHF.

This clonotype was seen ten or more times. The V call is TRBV12-3 or TRBV12-4, the J call TRBJ2-5; D perhaps matches TRBD1 (6 bases). Trimming cost V 3 bases and J 7 bases, with 12 bases left between them. The CDR3 covers 13 residues. The CDR3 region has the DNA TGTGCCAGCAGTTTGTACCAGGGGTCGACCCAGTACTTC. Amino acid sequence: CASSLYQGSTQYF.

There are a few counts of this clonotype. The chain combines TRBV29-1 with TRBJ2-1; 11 positions match TRBD2. From germline, CDR1 is SQVTM and CDR2 ANQGSEA. CDR3 size: 13 residues. Losses at the gene ends were 7 bases for V and 9 bases for J; bases not matched to a gene: 8. This CDR3 is CSARTSGSGEQFF. CDR3 sequence (DNA): TGCAGCGCTAGAACTAGCGGGAGTGGTGAGCAGTTCTTC.

This clonotype was observed a few times. The gene calls are TRBV6-6 and TRBJ1-5; TRBD1 matches 10 bases. Germline CDR1 reads MNHNY; CDR2 reads SVGAGI (reference sequence). The CDR3 loop spans 16 amino acids. V was clipped by 6 bases and J by 4 bases; unmatched bases: 9. CDR3: CASRRPGTGENQPQHF. Here the CDR3 DNA reads TGTGCCAGCAGGAGACCTGGGACAGGGGAAAATCAGCCCCAGCATTTT.

This clonotype was recorded many times. The CDR3 is CASSLLIAGTSTDTQYF. DNA for the CDR3: TGTGCCAGCAGCTTGTTGATAGCGGGTACTAGCACAGATACGCAGTATTTT. V usage is TRBV5-4 and J usage is TRBJ2-3; 7 bases map to TRBD2. This CDR3 spans 17 amino acids. V lost 1 base and J lost 0; bases outside the gene matches: 8. CDR1 and CDR2 (germline): SGHNT, YYREEE (reference sequence).

This clonotype was detected ten times or more. This chain joins TRBV20-1 and TRBJ2-3; no definite D call. The CDR3 consists of 12 residues. The germline V and J ends were trimmed by 1 base and 0 bases, with 2 bases remaining between them. Per germline, CDR1 DFQATT and CDR2 SNEGSKA (reference sequence). CDR3 in DNA: TGCAGTGCTAGAGTAAGCACAGATACGCAGTATTTT. Amino acids: CSARVSTDTQYF.

The table lists this clonotype with many counts. This sequence joins TRBV4-1 and TRBJ2-3, with D uncertain. V was cut by 0 bases and J by 3 bases, with 13 bases left in between. This CDR3 contains 16 residues. Per the germline V gene, CDR1 is MGHRA and CDR2 is YSYEKL. The CDR3 loop is CASSQDGGFGTDTQYF. CDR3 DNA sequence: TGCGCCAGCAGCCAAGATGGTGGGTTTGGGACAGATACGCAGTATTTT.

This clonotype showed up many times. The chain couples TRBV30 to TRBJ1-1, with no clear D. V was pared by 2 bases and J by 4 bases, with 8 bases between. CDR1 and CDR2 (germline): GTSNPN, SVGIG (reference sequence). This CDR3 has 12 residues. The DNA for the CDR3 is TGTGCCTGGAGTCAAAAGGGCACTGAAGCTTTCTTT. It codes for CAWSQKGTEAFF.

This clonotype was counted only a few times. The chain has TRBV7-8 and TRBJ2-1, with D tentatively TRBD1 (6 bases). The V and J ends lost 5 bases and 3 bases respectively, with 14 bases between them. The CDR3 has 15 amino acids. Germline values: CDR1 SGHVS, CDR2 FQNEAQ. In DNA, the CDR3 is TGTGCCAGCAGCCCCGGACAGATAAACTACAATGAGCAGTTCTTC. As protein: CASSPGQINYNEQFF.

This clonotype was counted ten times or more. The V call is TRBV24-1, the J call TRBJ2-1; TRBD1 or TRBD2 may be the D gene (5 bases each). V was clipped by 4 bases and J by 3 bases, with 18 bases between them. This CDR3 region has 17 residues. Germline CDR1 reads KGHDR; CDR2 reads SFDVKD. The CDR3 reads CATSERGWRTFYNEQFF. CDR3 DNA sequence: TGTGCCACCAGTGAAAGGGGATGGCGGACTTTCTACAATGAGCAGTTCTTC.

Ten or more counts support this clonotype. In DNA, the CDR3 is TGTGCCAGCAAGACAGGGGGCAAACGCACAGATACGCAGTATTTT. Protein: CASKTGGKRTDTQYF. The chain combines TRBV27 with TRBJ2-3, with 10 bases aligning to TRBD1. The CDR3 is 15 amino acids. V trimming: 7 bases; J trimming: 1 base; junction bases outside the gene matches: 5. The V gene's germline CDR1 is MNHEY and CDR2 SMNVEV (reference sequence).

This clonotype was counted many times. V is TRBV18 and J is TRBJ1-5, with 8 bases aligning to TRBD1. The V segment lost 5 bases and the J segment 3 bases; nucleotides outside the gene matches: 3. The CDR3 is made up of 14 amino acids. CDR1 and CDR2 from the germline V gene are KGHSH and LQKENI. The CDR3 DNA is TGTGCCAGCTCAGACAGGGGTAACAATCAGCCCCAGCATTTT. Encoded protein: CASSDRGNNQPQHF.

The sample holds many counts of this clonotype. The gene calls are TRBV12-3 or TRBV12-4 and TRBJ2-3, with TRBD2 identical over 13 bases. This CDR3 contains 13 residues. With V trimmed by 8 bases and J by 6 bases, 2 bases remained unmatched. The CDR3 loop reads CASGLAGVDTQYF. As DNA, the CDR3 is TGTGCCAGCGGACTAGCGGGAGTGGATACGCAGTATTTT.

This clonotype showed up many times. The V and J genes are TRBV7-3 and TRBJ2-1; possibly TRBD1 or TRBD2 for D (5 bases each). Trimming stripped 5 bases from V and 8 bases from J, with 16 bases between. This CDR3 has 14 residues. Germline V lookup: CDR1 SGHTA, CDR2 FQGTGA. The CDR3 nucleotides read TGTGCCAGCAGCACGGGCTTGAGGGGCGATGAGCAGTTCTTC. This translates into CASSTGLRGDEQFF.

The rearrangement joins TRBV2 to TRBJ1-5, with 8 bases lining up with TRBD1. Trimming removed 6 bases from V and 6 bases from J; junction bases left unmatched: 10. The CDR3 consists of 15 residues. Germline V gene sequence: CDR1 SNHLY, CDR2 FYNNEI. This CDR3 is CASRGATGERQPQHF. The CDR3 coding sequence is TGTGCCAGCAGGGGCGCGACAGGGGAACGTCAGCCCCAGCATTTT.

This clonotype occurred many times. The chain is built from TRBV21-1 and TRBJ1-4. TRBV21-1 is marked as a pseudogene. The CDR3 sequence is 15 residues long. This CDR3 is CASSKPRGYNEKLFF. The DNA of the CDR3 is TGTGCCAGCAGCAAACCAAGAGGGTATAATGAAAAACTGTTTTTT.